This T cell receptor beta chain stems from a study of patients and donors after allogeneic stem cell transplantation. The CDR3 covers 13 residues. Germline V gene data show CDR1 as SGHRS and CDR2 as YFSETQ. V was shortened by 4 bases and J by 1 base, with 9 bases between the two germline ends. TCRdb reanalysed the RT-PCR reads using MiXCR and keeps one entry per CDR3 protein. The sample shows tens of thousands of distinct CDR3 sequences, about an eighth of them seen only once. The table lists this clonotype with many counts. Material: blood, either unsorted or a sorted T cell fraction (not recorded which). The chain has TRBV5-1 and TRBJ2-7; possibly TRBD2 for D (5 bases). This clonotype originated in a human donor who was either an allogeneic HSCT recipient or a stem cell or donor lymphocyte infusion donor (not recorded which). It is not recorded whose cells these are; they may come from a transplant donor. The CDR3 loop reads CASSPGLSYEQYF. The CDR3, as DNA: TGCGCCAGCAGCCCCGGACTGTCCTACGAGCAGTACTTC.